This T cell receptor beta chain was recorded in a study of beta chain features in type 1 diabetes. With regard to this clone: Its antigen remains unknown.

General study results and limits: TCRB CDR3 length was moderately but significantly reduced in all four CD4+ subsets of Type 1 diabetes patients. Lower insertion and higher deletion counts appeared at VDJ junctions in type 1 diabetes patients.

The isolated RNA, all of it, was reverse transcribed, so expressed TCRB transcripts were what got sequenced. TCRdb's copy holds only in-frame clones and misses some; the assay was immunoSEQ multiplex PCR. This table holds more than 100,000 clones, under 30% found once. In germline, CDR1 is SGHTA, CDR2 FQGNSA. This CDR3 has 14 amino acids. V shed 3 bases and J shed 2 bases, with 9 bases lying between them. The sample comprised central memory CD4+ T cells from blood. This chain links TRBV7-2 with TRBJ2-3, with D perhaps matching TRBD2 (5 bases). The sequence came from a woman under 30 with type 1 diabetes. The CDR3 protein is CASSLAGLTDTQYF. CDR3 in DNA: TGTGCCAGCAGCTTGGCGGGTCTCACAGATACGCAGTATTTT. The variable domain in full, with the rest retrieved from reference TRBV7-2 and TRBJ2-3, is GAGVSQSPSNKVTEKGKDVELRCDPISGHTALYWYRQSLGQGLEFLIYFQGNSAPDKSGLPSDRFSAERTGGSVSTLTIQRTQQEDSAVYLCASSLAGLTDTQYFGPGTRLTVL.